This T cell receptor (beta chain) comes out of a study of cytomegalovirus exposure and HLA in healthy donors. Study-wide results and caveats: TCR beta chain V- and J-gene trimming was linked, in a later analysis, to a missense variant in DCLRE1C. In an earlier analysis, productive rearrangement rates for most beta V segments clustered near 87% or 30%.

The CDR3 totals 15 residues. Trimming took 0 bases from V and 3 from J; bases not matched to a gene: 3. Looked up from germline, CDR1 is SGHRS and CDR2 is YFSETQ. In the case of this clone: Its antigen is not known.

The study ran its PCR with 60 Vbeta and 13 Jbeta primers. The repertoire was sequenced with immunoSEQ multiplex PCR; TCRdb's copy has only in-frame clones and lacks some. The sample consists of approximately 200,000 clones, around 85% of them appearing once. The sequence came from a human donor in good health. V gene TRBV5-1 combines with J gene TRBJ2-1; the match to TRBD1 covers 7 bases. Source material: PBMCs. This CDR3 is CASSLETGIYNEQFF. CDR3 bases: TGCGCCAGCAGCTTGGAGACAGGGATCTACAATGAGCAGTTCTTC.